This TCR beta chain was obtained from a study of blood T cells in healthy people across ages. Overall study results and limits: Observed TCR beta diversity showed a strong correlation with the percentage of naive T cells as measured by flow cytometry. Older age coincided with a roughly linear decline in TCR beta diversity per million T cells.

Trimming took 3 bases from V and 1 from J; bases not matched to a gene: 7. CDR3 length: 16 amino acids. Germline CDR1 is DFQATT and CDR2 is SNEGSKA (reference sequence). No fewer than 7 million PBMCs went into each sample. A remark on this clonotype: Its antigen is as yet unknown.

A J-beta primer mix and a sample-barcoded 5' primer were used in a second PCR of about 7 to 12 cycles. TCRdb independently ran MiXCR on the 5' RACE reads; one entry per CDR3 protein. Here the sample spans about 640,000 distinct CDR3 sequences, roughly 58% being singletons. The genes are TRBV20-1 and TRBJ1-5, with 9 bases aligning to TRBD1. This sequence was found in a man in his 60s in good health. The sample consisted of blood. The CDR3 loop reads CSASWTGEGSNQPQHF. DNA of the CDR3: TGCAGTGCTAGCTGGACAGGGGAGGGGAGCAATCAGCCCCAGCATTTT.